A single sample gave rise to the 32 T cell receptor beta chains below, sequenced in a study of shared clonotypes between healthy human individuals. Some clones are missing from TCRdb's copy, which holds only in-frame ones; the method was immunoSEQ multiplex PCR. The sample carries 450,000 to 500,000 clones, about 72% recorded once. The sequencing input was PBMCs. Source of these receptors: a woman aged 40 to 49 in good health. Some clones in this sample may be carry-over from other donors' samples.

V usage is TRBV28 and J usage is TRBJ1-1, with unresolved D. Germline CDR1 MDHEN, CDR2 SYDVKM. V dropped 3 bases and J dropped 1 base, with 3 bases sitting between them. The CDR3 is 12 amino acids. The DNA of the CDR3 is TGTGCCAGCAGTTTTTGGAACACTGAAGCTTTCTTT. This gives the protein CASSFWNTEAFF.

This clone was recorded a few times. V usage is TRBV4-1 and J usage is TRBJ2-7; 14 positions agree with TRBD2. Germline CDR1 is MGHRA and CDR2 is YSYEKL. J was trimmed by 3 bases and V by 4 bases; bases with no gene match: 14. The CDR3 has 19 amino acids. The CDR3 here is CASSPKGLAGGSPLYEQYF. CDR3 sequence (DNA): TGCGCCAGCAGCCCGAAAGGACTAGCGGGAGGCTCCCCGCTCTACGAGCAGTACTTC.

The CDR3 sequence is CASSQDIGLAVPYEQYF. The DNA of the CDR3 is TGTGCCAGCAGCCAAGATATAGGACTAGCGGTGCCATACGAGCAGTACTTC. J is TRBJ2-7 and V is TRBV4-2; 10 bases agree with TRBD2. Germline CDR1 is LGHNA and CDR2 is YNFKEQ. V lost 0 bases, J lost 4 bases, and 9 bases stayed unmatched. This CDR3 is 17 amino acids long.

The CDR3 region has the DNA TGTGCCAGTAGTACAACAGGGATCCAAGAGACCCAGTACTTC. Protein: CASSTTGIQETQYF. The rearrangement links TRBV19 to TRBJ2-5; TRBD1 might be the D (6 bases). Germline values: CDR1 LNHDA, CDR2 SQIVND (reference sequence). Trimming took 4 bases from V and 1 from J, leaving 10 bases between them. This CDR3 region has 14 residues.

This chain connects TRBV11-2 to TRBJ1-5; D not certain. The V gene lost 3 bases and the J gene lost 3 bases, with 9 bases spanning the gap. The CDR3 is 14 residues long. Germline V gene data show CDR1 as SGHAT and CDR2 as FQNNGV. The CDR3 loop is CASSFTRNNQPQHF. The CDR3 region has the DNA TGTGCCAGCAGCTTTACACGGAACAATCAGCCCCAGCATTTT.

The chain uses TRBV7-9 and TRBJ2-5; unclear D gene. The CDR3 runs to 12 residues. Germline CDR1 reads SEHNR; CDR2 reads FQNEAQ (reference sequence). The V end was cut by 3 bases, the J end by 4 bases, with 6 bases between. The CDR3 sequence is CASSFAGETQYF. The CDR3 DNA reads TGTGCCAGCAGCTTTGCCGGAGAGACCCAGTACTTC.

The rearrangement links TRBV5-1 to TRBJ2-5; TRBD1 is a possible D gene (8 bases). The germline V and J ends were trimmed by 4 bases and 7 bases, with 14 bases remaining between them. The CDR3 runs 13 residues. Germline CDR1 reads SGHRS; CDR2 reads YFSETQ. The CDR3 nucleotides are TGCGCCAGCAGCGTGACAGGGGAGGGGACCCAGTACTTC. This encodes CASSVTGEGTQYF.

V usage is TRBV10-1 and J usage is TRBJ2-6, with D tentatively TRBD1 (6 bases). V shed 1 base and J shed 2 bases, with 15 bases lying between them. The germline gives CDR1 WNHNN, CDR2 SYGVQD (reference sequence). This CDR3 is 18 amino acids long. Here the CDR3 DNA reads TGCGCCAGCAGTGAGTTTTCCCCACAGGGAGCTGGGGCCAACGTCCTGACTTTC. This translates into CASSEFSPQGAGANVLTF.

This chain joins TRBV19 and TRBJ2-2, with 13 positions matching TRBD2. Per germline, CDR1 LNHDA and CDR2 SQIVND (reference sequence). Trimming cost V 3 bases and J 7 bases; bases outside gene matches: 8. The CDR3 spans 17 residues. The CDR3 sequence: CASSMSTSGRAGGELFF. CDR3 in DNA: TGTGCCAGTAGTATGTCCACTAGCGGGAGGGCCGGCGGGGAGCTGTTTTTT.

The chain is built from TRBV18 and TRBJ1-1; TRBD1 matches 7 bases. CDR1 and CDR2 from the germline V gene are KGHSH and LQKENI. The trim removed 3 bases at V and 1 base at J, leaving 5 bases unmatched. The CDR3 length is 15 residues. The CDR3 coding sequence is TGTGCCAGCTCACCCGCAGGGGGGGGGAACACTGAAGCTTTCTTT. Protein: CASSPAGGGNTEAFF.

The chain links TRBV25-1 to TRBJ2-3, with 7 bases fitting TRBD1. The CDR3 has 17 residues. Germline V lookup: CDR1 MGHDK, CDR2 SYGVNS. After removal of 4 bases from V and 2 bases from J, the junction contained 12 bases not matched to a gene. The CDR3 DNA sequence: TGTGCCAGCAGTGGGTGGGACAGCTCGATTACCACAGATACGCAGTATTTT. This translates into CASSGWDSSITTDTQYF.

The gene calls are TRBV5-1 and TRBJ2-1; a weak D match, TRBD1 (6 bases). In germline, CDR1 is SGHRS, CDR2 YFSETQ. V was clipped by 0 bases and J by 10 bases, with 17 bases between them. This CDR3 is built from 15 residues. The CDR3 loop reads CASSLVLGALVEQFF. The CDR3 nucleotides read TGCGCCAGCAGCTTGGTCTTGGGGGCCCTGGTGGAGCAGTTCTTC. Filled out from reference TRBV5-1 and TRBJ2-1, the complete variable domain reads KAGVTQTPRYLIKTRGQQVTLSCSPISGHRSVSWYQQTPGQGLQFLFEYFSETQRNKGNFPGRFSGRQFSNSRSEMNVSTLELGDSALYLCASSLVLGALVEQFFGPGTRLTVL.

A remark on this clone: This could be a read error, since a much larger clone is one nucleotide away. The chain is built from TRBV5-1 and TRBJ2-5; D remains unclear. Trimming pared 4 bases from V and 1 base from J, leaving 8 bases between. The CDR3 totals 13 residues. Germline loops: CDR1 SGHRS, CDR2 YFSETQ. The CDR3 nucleotides read TGCGCCAGCAGCCTGAGAAGCCAAGAGACCCAGTACTTC. Encoded protein: CASSLRSQETQYF.

This clone appeared many times. The same CDR3 can be traced to other DNA sequences in this sample. The rearrangement links TRBV5-1 to TRBJ1-2; 8 bases map to TRBD1. Germline trimming cut 1 base from V and 9 bases from J; bases unmatched to any gene: 8. CDR3 size: 14 residues. The germline V gene has CDR1 SGHRS and CDR2 YFSETQ. CDR3 loop: CASSLSGQGGSYTF. CDR3 sequence (DNA): TGCGCCAGCAGCTTGTCCGGACAGGGCGGCAGCTACACCTTC.

This clone was observed a few times. The CDR3, as DNA: TGTGCCAGTTGGGGGGGGGCATATAGCAATCAGCCCCAGCATTTT. This codes for CASWGGAYSNQPQHF. This chain links TRBV6-5 with TRBJ1-5; TRBD1 is a possible D gene (6 bases). The CDR3 extends over 15 amino acids. Per germline, CDR1 MNHEY and CDR2 SVGAGI. V gave up 9 bases and J gave up 0 bases, with 15 bases separating them.

The V gene is TRBV5-1, the J gene TRBJ2-2; 7 nucleotides align to TRBD1. The CDR3 totals 14 residues. Germline CDR1 and CDR2: SGHRS and YFSETQ. The V and J ends lost 4 bases and 0 bases, in that order; junction bases with no gene match: 0. The CDR3 bases are TGCGCCAGCAGCCAGGGGGCGAACACCGGGGAGCTGTTTTTT. Protein product: CASSQGANTGELFF. Combining the CDR3 with reference TRBV5-1 and TRBJ2-2 gives the whole variable domain KAGVTQTPRYLIKTRGQQVTLSCSPISGHRSVSWYQQTPGQGLQFLFEYFSETQRNKGNFPGRFSGRQFSNSRSEMNVSTLELGDSALYLCASSQGANTGELFFGEGSRLTVL.

The chain recombines TRBV6-1 with TRBJ2-7; D might be TRBD1 (6 bases). The CDR3 length is 14 residues. In germline, CDR1 is MNHNS, CDR2 SASEGT. V lost 3 bases, J lost 0 bases, and 9 bases lay in between. The CDR3 protein is CASSEDSSSYEQYF. The CDR3 DNA sequence: TGTGCCAGCAGTGAGGACAGTTCCTCCTACGAGCAGTACTTC.

This chain links TRBV21-1 with TRBJ2-3; TRBD2 is the table's D call, not checked against the DNA. TRBV21-1 is a pseudogene locus. The CDR3 length is 17 residues. DNA for the CDR3: TGTGCCTCCCGAACACGGACTAGCGGGAGCTGGGCAGATACGCAGTATTTT. Translating gives CASRTRTSGSWADTQYF.

The chain joins TRBV7-2 to TRBJ2-7; the match to TRBD2 covers 7 bases. The V gene's germline CDR1 is SGHTA and CDR2 FQGNSA. The CDR3 totals 15 residues. Losses at the gene ends were 0 bases for V and 0 bases for J; bases not matched to a gene: 2. Written as DNA, the CDR3 is TGTGCCAGCAGCTTAGCTGGGACTACCTCCTACGAGCAGTACTTC. Translated: CASSLAGTTSYEQYF.

The chain recombines TRBV9 with TRBJ1-3; 8 bases line up with TRBD1. Germline V gene sequence: CDR1 SGDLS, CDR2 YYNGEE. The trim removed 2 bases at V and 0 bases at J, leaving 4 bases unmatched. The CDR3 runs 16 residues. CDR3 protein: CASSVGTGLSGNTIYF. CDR3 DNA sequence: TGTGCCAGCAGCGTCGGGACAGGCCTCTCTGGAAACACCATATATTTT.

This clone showed up just once. J is TRBJ2-1 and V is TRBV25-1, with 7 bases matching TRBD2. CDR3 length: 15 amino acids. Looked up from germline, CDR1 is MGHDK and CDR2 is SYGVNS. V shed 3 bases, J shed 7 bases, and the junction held 9 bases outside the gene matches. For the CDR3, the DNA is TGTGCCAGCAGTGACCCTAGCGGAGGCAGGAATGAGCAGTTCTTC. This translates into CASSDPSGGRNEQFF.

J is TRBJ2-6 and V is TRBV5-1; unclear D gene. Per germline, CDR1 SGHRS and CDR2 YFSETQ. The CDR3 is made up of 15 amino acids. V was pared by 2 bases and J by 0 bases, with 6 bases between. The CDR3 bases are TGCGCCAGCAGCTTCTTAGTCTCTGGGGCCAACGTCCTGACTTTC. It encodes CASSFLVSGANVLTF. The entire variable domain, with the rest obtained from reference TRBV5-1 and TRBJ2-6, is as follows: KAGVTQTPRYLIKTRGQQVTLSCSPISGHRSVSWYQQTPGQGLQFLFEYFSETQRNKGNFPGRFSGRQFSNSRSEMNVSTLELGDSALYLCASSFLVSGANVLTFGAGSRLTVL.

This clone showed up just once. The rearrangement links TRBV29-1 to TRBJ2-5; D is undetermined. This CDR3 has 11 amino acids. Trimming took off 7 bases at V and 0 bases at J, with 6 bases between the two ends. Germline V gene lookup returns CDR1 SQVTM and CDR2 ANQGSEA. Written as DNA, the CDR3 is TGCAGCGCCGGAAACCAAGAGACCCAGTACTTC. Translation gives CSAGNQETQYF.

The chain recombines TRBV10-3 with TRBJ1-1, with 7 positions matching TRBD1. Germline CDR1 reads ENHRY; CDR2 reads SYGVKD. CDR3 length: 13 residues. J lost 2 bases, V lost 6 bases, and 3 bases had no gene match. The CDR3 is CAIRRDSNTEAFF. CDR3 in DNA: TGTGCCATCAGAAGGGACAGTAACACTGAAGCTTTCTTT.

Details on this clone: This same CDR3 is encoded by further DNA sequences in the sample. CDR3 in amino acids: CASSTNSYEQYF. The CDR3 coding sequence is TGTGCCAGCAGTACCAACTCCTACGAGCAGTACTTC. The chain uses TRBV28 and TRBJ2-7; no clear D gene. CDR1 and CDR2 (germline): MDHEN, SYDVKM. V lost 5 bases, J lost 0 bases, and 5 bases lay in between. This CDR3 has 12 residues.

The V call is TRBV4-1, the J call TRBJ2-7; a possible D gene is TRBD2 (5 bases). The CDR3 has 16 amino acids. Germline CDR1 and CDR2: MGHRA and YSYEKL. Trimming left V 0 bases short and J 6 bases short, with 18 bases between. The CDR3 sequence: CASSQDYSSPTLEQYF. The CDR3 coding sequence is TGCGCCAGCAGCCAAGATTATTCTAGCCCTACACTCGAGCAGTACTTC.

CDR3 coding DNA: TGCGCCAGCAGCTCCTCCGGGACAGGGGACGAGCAGTACTTC. Protein: CASSSSGTGDEQYF. The chain links TRBV5-1 to TRBJ2-7; 10 positions match TRBD1. J was trimmed by 5 bases and V by 3 bases; bases with no gene match: 5. CDR1 SGHRS and CDR2 YFSETQ come from the germline V gene. CDR3 length: 14 residues.

V usage is TRBV10-3 and J usage is TRBJ1-2; 9 nucleotides agree with TRBD1. Germline lookup yields CDR1 ENHRY and CDR2 SYGVKD. After removal of 4 bases from V and 7 bases from J, the junction contained 4 bases not matched to a gene. The CDR3 is 13 residues long. The CDR3 reads CAISVDRGVGYTF. CDR3 in DNA: TGTGCCATCAGTGTCGACAGGGGGGTTGGCTACACCTTC.

The rearrangement links TRBV30 to TRBJ2-5; TRBD2 agrees at 8 bases. The J segment lost 4 bases and the V segment lost 8 bases, leaving 3 bases of the junction unmatched. The CDR3 is 11 residues long. The germline V gene encodes CDR1 GTSNPN and CDR2 SVGIG (reference sequence). CDR3 in amino acids: CAHGRGETQYF. The CDR3 DNA reads TGTGCCCACGGGAGGGGAGAGACCCAGTACTTC.

The chain carries TRBV10-3 and TRBJ2-5; 10 positions agree with TRBD2. The junction had 2 bases not matched to a gene; V was cut back by 4 bases and J by 3 bases. Per germline, CDR1 ENHRY and CDR2 SYGVKD. The CDR3 runs 14 residues. The CDR3 coding sequence is TGTGCCATCAGTGCTAGCGGGGGCGAAGAGACCCAGTACTTC. The encoded protein is CAISASGGEETQYF.

There are a few counts of this clone. This rearrangement joins TRBV4-3 to TRBJ2-4; D not resolved. The CDR3 totals 16 residues. V lost 0 bases and J 0 bases, leaving 9 bases between the germline ends. Looked up from germline, CDR1 is LGHNA and CDR2 is YSLEER. The CDR3 DNA reads as TGCGCCAGCAGCCAAGATAGGCCACTAGCCAAAAACATTCAGTACTTC. It codes for CASSQDRPLAKNIQYF.

This clone has just a few counts. The rearrangement uses TRBV15 and TRBJ2-3; D gene ambiguous. Germline loops: CDR1 LNHNV, CDR2 YYDKDF (reference sequence). Trimming removed 0 bases at V and 3 bases at J, with 7 bases between. This CDR3 region has 14 residues. CDR3 loop: CATSRDHSTDTQYF. As DNA, the CDR3 is TGTGCCACCAGCAGAGATCACTCGACAGATACGCAGTATTTT.